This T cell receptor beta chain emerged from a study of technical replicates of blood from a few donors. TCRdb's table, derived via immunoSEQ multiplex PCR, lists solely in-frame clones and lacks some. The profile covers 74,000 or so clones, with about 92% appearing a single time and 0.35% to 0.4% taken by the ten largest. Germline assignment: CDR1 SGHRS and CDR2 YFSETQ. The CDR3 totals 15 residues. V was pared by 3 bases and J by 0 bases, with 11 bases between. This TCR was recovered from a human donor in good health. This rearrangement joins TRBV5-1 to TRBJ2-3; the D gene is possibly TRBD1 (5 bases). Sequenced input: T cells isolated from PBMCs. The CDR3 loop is CASSWTPGSTDTQYF. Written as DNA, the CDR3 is TGCGCCAGCAGCTGGACACCCGGGAGCACAGATACGCAGTATTTT.